Listed here are 2 T cell receptor beta chains from one sample, sequenced in a study of shared clonotypes between healthy human individuals. Here immunoSEQ multiplex PCR was the method, and the copy in TCRdb shows in-frame clones only, minus some. The sample contains 2 million to 2.5 million clones, roughly 92% of which appear only once. Sequencing used naive CD4+ T cells from PBMCs. Stated subset: CD45RA+ positively selected. The receptors come from a man aged 18 to 35 in good health. Some clones in this sample may be carry-over from other donors' samples.

This chain connects TRBV30 to TRBJ2-1, with no clear D. Trimming cost V 3 bases and J 5 bases, with 11 bases left between them. The CDR3 is 13 amino acids. Germline loops: CDR1 GTSNPN, CDR2 SVGIG (reference sequence). CDR3 region: CAWSGLSHNEQFF. CDR3 DNA sequence: TGTGCCTGGAGCGGATTGTCTCACAATGAGCAGTTCTTC.

The chain couples TRBV21-1 to TRBJ2-5; TRBD2, the D gene given by the table, was not confirmed from the DNA. TRBV21-1 is flagged as a pseudogene. CDR3 length: 15 amino acids. In nucleotides, the CDR3 is TGTGCCACCCTCCCCACGGGGGGGCCCCAAGAGACCCAGTACTTC. Translation gives CATLPTGGPQETQYF.